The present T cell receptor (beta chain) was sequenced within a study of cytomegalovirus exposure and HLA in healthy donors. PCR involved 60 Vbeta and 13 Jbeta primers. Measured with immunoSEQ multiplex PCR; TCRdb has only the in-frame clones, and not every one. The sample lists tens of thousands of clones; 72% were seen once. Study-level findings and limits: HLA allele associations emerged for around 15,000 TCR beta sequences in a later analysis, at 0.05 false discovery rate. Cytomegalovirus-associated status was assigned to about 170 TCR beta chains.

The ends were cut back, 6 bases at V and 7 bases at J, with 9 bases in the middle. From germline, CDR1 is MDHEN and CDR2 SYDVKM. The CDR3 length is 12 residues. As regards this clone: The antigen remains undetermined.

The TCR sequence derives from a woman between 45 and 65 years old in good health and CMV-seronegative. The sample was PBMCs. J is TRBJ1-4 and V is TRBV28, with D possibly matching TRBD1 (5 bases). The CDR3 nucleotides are TGTGCCAGCAGGGGACTAGGTGAAAAACTGTTTTTT. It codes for CASRGLGEKLFF.